Each of the 10 T cell receptor beta chains below was sequenced from the same sample in a study of blood T cells in healthy people across ages. A second PCR of about 7 to 12 cycles used a sample-barcoded 5' primer and a J-beta primer mix. Via MiXCR, TCRdb re-called the 5' RACE reads, giving one row per CDR3 protein. The sample records around 1,600,000 distinct CDR3 sequences, 35% to 45% being singletons. The sequenced sample consisted of blood. The receptors derive from a woman younger than 35 in good health.

The chain combines TRBV5-4 with TRBJ2-5; maybe TRBD2 (6 bases). Germline V gene lookup returns CDR1 SGHNT and CDR2 YYREEE (reference sequence). V was shortened by 1 base and J by 4 bases, with 14 bases between the two germline ends. The CDR3 is 15 amino acids. The CDR3 loop is CASSLREYTAETQYF. CDR3 DNA: TGTGCCAGCAGCTTGCGGGAGTATACGGCAGAGACCCAGTACTTC.

This clonotype has just a few counts. The V call is TRBV4-3, the J call TRBJ2-4; the D call may be TRBD1 or TRBD2 (5 bases each). The closer fit of TRBJ2-7 to the DNA end suggests the J call may be wrong. Per the germline V gene, CDR1 is LGHNA and CDR2 is YSLEER. The CDR3 contains 16 residues. CDR3 DNA: TGCGCCAGCAGCCAAGATTCCGGGGCTCTCACCTACGAGCAGTACTTC. The encoded protein is CASSQDSGALTYEQYF.

The table lists this clonotype with many counts. The rearrangement uses TRBV20-1 and TRBJ2-3, with 8 bases lining up with TRBD2. This CDR3 comprises 15 residues. Germline lookup yields CDR1 DFQATT and CDR2 SNEGSKA (reference sequence). Germline trimming cut 5 bases from V and 0 bases from J; bases unmatched to any gene: 7. This CDR3 reads CSAPTSGTSTDTQYF. The CDR3 DNA reads as TGCAGTGCTCCAACTAGCGGAACTAGCACAGATACGCAGTATTTT.

The rearrangement links TRBV5-1 to TRBJ2-1, with a tentative D call TRBD2 (6 bases). Trimming shortened V by 0 bases and J by 2 bases, and 12 bases separated the two germline ends. Germline V lookup: CDR1 SGHRS, CDR2 YFSETQ. This CDR3 is 16 amino acids long. In DNA, the CDR3 is TGCGCCAGCAGCTTGGTTCCGGGGGAGGCCTACAATGAGCAGTTCTTC. As protein: CASSLVPGEAYNEQFF.

This chain uses TRBV19 with TRBJ1-1; maybe TRBD1 (6 bases). The CDR3 has 16 amino acids. CDR1 is LNHDA and CDR2 is SQIVND in the germline V gene (reference sequence). Trimming cost V 4 bases and J 1 base, with 16 bases left between them. CDR3 coding DNA: TGTGCCAGTAGTACATATACGGGGGCGACGAACACTGAAGCTTTCTTT. This translates into CASSTYTGATNTEAFF. The variable domain in full, completed from reference TRBV19 and TRBJ1-1, reads DGGITQSPKYLFRKEGQNVTLSCEQNLNHDAMYWYRQDPGQGLRLIYYSQIVNDFQKGDIAEGYSVSREKKESFPLTVTSAQKNPTAFYLCASSTYTGATNTEAFFGQGTRLTVV.

V and J are TRBV6-2 or TRBV6-3 and TRBJ2-3; no firm D call. Trimming removed 10 bases from V and 3 bases from J, with 17 bases in between. The germline V gene has CDR1 MNHEY and CDR2 SVGEGT. The CDR3 covers 14 residues. DNA of the CDR3: TGTGCCATCGGACGCCCTCTAGAGACAGATACGCAGTATTTT. This encodes CAIGRPLETDTQYF.

The table lists this clonotype with a count of one. This chain uses TRBV6-2 or TRBV6-3 with TRBJ1-2; no clear D. The V gene's germline CDR1 is MNHEY and CDR2 SVGEGT. V shed 6 bases and J shed 5 bases, with 13 bases lying between them. This CDR3 comprises 13 residues. The CDR3 region is CASSWTRPYGYTF. The DNA of the CDR3 is TGTGCCAGCAGCTGGACGAGACCATATGGCTACACCTTC.

The J gene is TRBJ2-7, the V gene TRBV6-5, with 10 positions matching TRBD1. CDR3 length: 16 amino acids. The germline V gene has CDR1 MNHEY and CDR2 SVGAGI. With 5 bases clipped from V and 7 bases from J, the junction kept 14 bases outside the gene matches. The CDR3 here is CASSPYRDRGHNEQYF. For the CDR3, the DNA is TGTGCCAGCAGTCCCTACCGGGACAGGGGCCACAATGAGCAGTACTTC.

A few counts support this clonotype. This sequence joins TRBV20-1 and TRBJ2-3, with a weak D call TRBD2 (5 bases). CDR1 is DFQATT, CDR2 SNEGSKA, per germline (reference sequence). The CDR3 loop spans 16 amino acids. The ends were cut back, 6 bases at V and 0 bases at J, with 19 bases in the middle. CDR3 DNA sequence: TGCAGTGCCCACCTCCGGGAACCACTGAGCACAGATACGCAGTATTTT. Translated, it gives CSAHLREPLSTDTQYF.

This clonotype turned up a few times. The genes are TRBV7-2 and TRBJ2-5; 11 nucleotides match TRBD1. J lost 5 bases, V lost 2 bases, and 10 bases had no gene match. The CDR3 has 17 residues. The germline V gene encodes CDR1 SGHTA and CDR2 FQGNSA. This chain's CDR3 is CASSLLGQGVAGETQYF. For the CDR3, the DNA is TGTGCCAGCAGCTTATTGGGACAGGGGGTCGCGGGGGAGACCCAGTACTTC.